A single sample gave rise to the 22 T cell receptor beta chains below, sequenced in a study of blood T cell repertoires in COVID-19. Assay: immunoSEQ multiplex PCR; the TCRdb copy retains only in-frame clones and omits some. Among 200,000 to 250,000 clones, about nine tenths were seen once, and the ten largest hold approximately 2.6%. What was sequenced was peripheral blood. These receptors all stem from a man aged 30 to 45 with COVID-19, enrolled during active disease.

The chain carries TRBV30 and TRBJ2-1; 13 nucleotides align to TRBD2. The CDR3 spans 16 residues. The germline CDR1 and CDR2 sequences are GTSNPN and SVGIG (reference sequence). With V trimmed by 0 bases and J by 7 bases, 6 bases remained unmatched. The CDR3 sequence: CAWSVMGLAGQNEQFF. The CDR3 nucleotides read TGTGCCTGGAGTGTAATGGGACTAGCGGGGCAGAATGAGCAGTTCTTC.

The chain combines TRBV7-2 with TRBJ2-2, with 12 bases aligning to TRBD1. Trimming at V came to 10 bases and at J to 4 bases, leaving 4 bases not matched to a gene. Germline CDR1 reads SGHTA; CDR2 reads FQGNSA. This CDR3 comprises 14 residues. CDR3: CATRDRGLTGELFF. DNA for the CDR3: TGTGCCACTCGGGACAGGGGGCTCACCGGGGAGCTGTTTTTT.

The rearrangement joins TRBV28 to TRBJ2-2, with TRBD2 as a possible D gene (6 bases). Trimming removed 7 bases from V and 4 bases from J, with 19 bases in between. CDR1 MDHEN and CDR2 SYDVKM come from the germline V gene. This CDR3 is built from 16 residues. CDR3 sequence: CASNDFRGYGTGELFF. Here the CDR3 DNA reads TGTGCCAGCAACGACTTCCGGGGGTACGGCACCGGGGAGCTGTTTTTT.

Points on this clone: The identical CDR3 is also encoded by other nucleotide sequences in the sample. CDR3 loop: CASSFRDRGRYGYTF. CDR3 bases: TGTGCCAGCAGTTTCCGCGACAGGGGACGCTATGGCTACACCTTC. The chain uses TRBV27 and TRBJ1-2; 8 bases map to TRBD1. Germline V gene data show CDR1 as MNHEY and CDR2 as SMNVEV (reference sequence). Trimming cost V 3 bases and J 4 bases; bases outside gene matches: 7. This CDR3 comprises 15 residues.

The V and J genes are TRBV7-3 and TRBJ2-2; D is perhaps TRBD1 (6 bases). The V end was cut by 5 bases, the J end by 5 bases, with 9 bases between. The CDR3 consists of 13 residues. CDR1 is SGHTA and CDR2 is FQGTGA in the germline V gene. The CDR3 loop is CASSSQGTGELFF. The CDR3 nucleotides read TGTGCCAGCAGCAGTCAGGGGACCGGGGAGCTGTTTTTT.

The chain links TRBV5-5 to TRBJ1-4, with a tentative D call TRBD1 (6 bases). The CDR3 sequence is 16 residues long. Trimming took off 1 base at V and 8 bases at J, with 18 bases between the two ends. Germline V gene data show CDR1 as SGHKS and CDR2 as YYEKEE (reference sequence). The CDR3 nucleotides read TGTGCCAGCAGCTTGATTTTACAGGGAAAATCCGAAAAACTGTTTTTT. Encoded protein: CASSLILQGKSEKLFF.

This rearrangement joins TRBV20-1 to TRBJ1-2; possibly TRBD1 for D (6 bases). V was cut by 6 bases and J by 8 bases, with 13 bases left in between. The CDR3 has 11 amino acids. Germline V gene lookup returns CDR1 DFQATT and CDR2 SNEGSKA (reference sequence). CDR3 protein: CSAKRGGGYTF. CDR3 DNA: TGCAGTGCGAAGAGAGGGGGAGGCTACACCTTC.

The gene calls are TRBV27 and TRBJ2-3; D remains unclear. The germline CDR1 and CDR2 sequences are MNHEY and SMNVEV (reference sequence). The CDR3 is 15 amino acids. Trimming removed 0 bases from V and 1 base from J, with 8 bases in between. The CDR3 here is CASSLSATGTDTQYF. CDR3 nucleotide sequence: TGTGCCAGCAGTTTATCAGCTACTGGCACAGATACGCAGTATTTT.

The rearrangement links TRBV4-2 to TRBJ2-7; TRBD2 aligns across 7 bases. Trimming took 0 bases from V and 0 from J; bases not matched to a gene: 5. The germline V gene has CDR1 LGHNA and CDR2 YNFKEQ. The length of the CDR3 is 16 residues. The CDR3 reads CASSQDLASGSYEQYF. CDR3 nucleotide sequence: TGTGCCAGCAGCCAAGATCTGGCTAGCGGCTCCTACGAGCAGTACTTC.

This chain links TRBV15 with TRBJ1-1; no firm D call. The CDR3 contains 14 residues. V gave up 2 bases and J gave up 1 base, with 8 bases separating them. Per germline, CDR1 LNHNV and CDR2 YYDKDF (reference sequence). The CDR3 nucleotides are TGTGCCACCAGCAGAAAAACACAGAACACTGAAGCTTTCTTT. It specifies CATSRKTQNTEAFF.

The gene calls are TRBV19 and TRBJ1-1; the D gene is possibly TRBD1 (6 bases). The CDR3 has 13 residues. Per the germline V gene, CDR1 is LNHDA and CDR2 is SQIVND (reference sequence). V was shortened by 6 bases and J by 1 base, with 9 bases between the two germline ends. CDR3 coding DNA: TGTGCCAGTAGGGAACAGGGGAACACTGAAGCTTTCTTT. Translating gives CASREQGNTEAFF.

This chain links TRBV19 with TRBJ2-7; no firm D call. This CDR3 comprises 14 residues. V dropped 1 base and J dropped 6 bases, with 13 bases sitting between them. Germline assignment: CDR1 LNHDA and CDR2 SQIVND (reference sequence). The CDR3 bases are TGTGCCAGTAGTATAGGGGCCTCAGGCCTCGAGCAGTACTTC. This gives the protein CASSIGASGLEQYF.

The chain is built from TRBV6-5 and TRBJ1-2; 8 nucleotides match TRBD1. This CDR3 has 14 amino acids. CDR1 and CDR2 from the germline V gene are MNHEY and SVGAGI. V shed 6 bases, J shed 7 bases, and the junction held 10 bases outside the gene matches. For the CDR3, the DNA is TGTGCCAGCAGCCTCGGACAGGGAAATACTGGCTACACCTTC. Residues: CASSLGQGNTGYTF.

The gene calls are TRBV5-1 and TRBJ1-4, with TRBD1 identical over 7 bases. In germline, CDR1 is SGHRS, CDR2 YFSETQ. This CDR3 region has 15 residues. V lost 4 bases and J lost 3; bases outside the gene matches: 6. The DNA of the CDR3 is TGCGCCAGCAGCGGAACAGGGGCACCTAATGAAAAACTGTTTTTT. Translated, it gives CASSGTGAPNEKLFF.

This chain uses TRBV15 with TRBJ2-1; TRBD2 matches at 9 bases. V lost 0 bases and J lost 8; bases outside the gene matches: 11. The CDR3 contains 17 residues. Germline-derived CDR1 and CDR2 are LNHNV and YYDKDF (reference sequence). In DNA, the CDR3 is TGTGCCACCAGCAGAGATAACGCGGGAGGGCCAGTTTATGAGCAGTTCTTC. Protein: CATSRDNAGGPVYEQFF. The full variable domain, in which reference TRBV15 and TRBJ2-1 provide the parts outside the CDR3, is DAMVIQNPRYQVTQFGKPVTLSCSQTLNHNVMYWYQQKSSQAPKLLFHYYDKDFNNEADTPDNFQSRRPNTSFCFLDIRSPGLGDTAMYLCATSRDNAGGPVYEQFFGPGTRLTVL.

This chain connects TRBV6-5 to TRBJ1-2; 8 bases match TRBD1. V shed 5 bases, J shed 4 bases, and the junction held 6 bases outside the gene matches. Germline V lookup: CDR1 MNHEY, CDR2 SVGAGI. The CDR3 length is 14 residues. CDR3 sequence: CASSPRGLSYGYTF. The CDR3 DNA sequence: TGTGCCAGCAGTCCCAGGGGGCTTAGCTATGGCTACACCTTC.

The chain couples TRBV7-9 to TRBJ1-3; 7 bases fit TRBD1. The germline V gene encodes CDR1 SEHNR and CDR2 FQNEAQ (reference sequence). CDR3 length: 16 residues. Trimming took 8 bases from V and 0 from J; bases not matched to a gene: 10. The CDR3 region has the DNA TGTGCCAGCCCAGGGGGGCCGAGTATCTCTGGAAACACCATATATTTT. Its translation is CASPGGPSISGNTIYF. The whole variable domain, remainder taken from reference TRBV7-9 and TRBJ1-3, is DTGVSQNPRHKITKRGQNVTFRCDPISEHNRLYWYRQTLGQGPEFLTYFQNEAQLEKSRLLSDRFSAERPKGSFSTLEIQRTEQGDSAMYLCASPGGPSISGNTIYFGEGSWLTVV.

The rearrangement uses TRBV4-2 and TRBJ1-5, with D perhaps matching TRBD1 (5 bases). Germline CDR1 is LGHNA and CDR2 is YNFKEQ. The CDR3 contains 12 residues. The V gene lost 5 bases and the J gene lost 6 bases, with 8 bases spanning the gap. The CDR3 spells CASSFDSQPQHF. In DNA form, the CDR3 reads TGTGCCAGCAGCTTCGACAGTCAGCCCCAGCATTTT.

The chain is built from TRBV5-5 and TRBJ2-6, with TRBD1 as a possible D gene (5 bases). The V and J ends lost 4 bases and 2 bases respectively, with 16 bases between them. The CDR3 spans 17 residues. CDR1 is SGHKS, CDR2 YYEKEE, per germline (reference sequence). The CDR3 DNA is TGTGCCAGCAGCCGCAGGGTGGCAGTTGCTGGGGCCAACGTCCTGACTTTC. Amino acid sequence: CASSRRVAVAGANVLTF.

V gene TRBV18 combines with J gene TRBJ1-1; unclear D gene. Trimming left V 0 bases short and J 8 bases short, with 7 bases between. The CDR3 consists of 12 residues. Germline V CDR1 and CDR2: KGHSH, LQKENI. CDR3 protein: CASSPPSGEAFF. The CDR3 bases are TGTGCCAGCTCACCACCATCGGGGGAAGCTTTCTTT. The full variable domain, in which reference TRBV18 and TRBJ1-1 provide the parts outside the CDR3, is NAGVMQNPRHLVRRRGQEARLRCSPMKGHSHVYWYRQLPEEGLKFMVYLQKENIIDESGMPKERFSAEFPKEGPSILRIQQVVRGDSAAYFCASSPPSGEAFFGQGTRLTVV.

The gene calls are TRBV11-3 and TRBJ2-1; D is uncertain. The germline gives CDR1 SGHNT, CDR2 YENEEA. Trimming stripped 5 bases from V and 5 bases from J, with 13 bases between. The CDR3 runs 14 residues. Here the CDR3 DNA reads TGTGCCAGCAGCCCCCCTGACTGGCACAATGAGCAGTTCTTC. Encoded protein: CASSPPDWHNEQFF.

This clone occurred once. The chain uses TRBV5-4 and TRBJ1-2; no definite D call. This CDR3 is 12 amino acids long. From germline, CDR1 is SGHNT and CDR2 YYREEE (reference sequence). The germline V and J ends were trimmed by 6 bases and 7 bases, with 13 bases remaining between them. This chain's CDR3 is CASKTGEGGYTF. CDR3 sequence (DNA): TGTGCCAGCAAGACGGGAGAGGGTGGCTACACCTTC.